These 23 T cell receptor beta chains share one sample of origin, sequenced in a study of blood T cell repertoires in COVID-19. The table came from immunoSEQ multiplex PCR; TCRdb's copy has only in-frame clones and leaves some out. The sample holds about 140,000 clones, approximately 81% seen once. The sequencing sample was made of PBMCs or T cells enriched from blood (not recorded which). The receptors here all came from a man in his forties with acute COVID-19.

This clone was seen a handful of times. The rearrangement joins TRBV28 to TRBJ1-3; D may be TRBD1 (5 bases). CDR1 is MDHEN, CDR2 SYDVKM, per germline. The CDR3 is 17 residues long. V was trimmed by 3 bases and J by 3 bases, leaving 18 bases between them. DNA of the CDR3: TGTGCCAGCAGTTTGCCACTTGGGGGGGGTTATGGAAACACCATATATTTT. Its protein is CASSLPLGGGYGNTIYF.

This sequence joins TRBV7-8 and TRBJ1-2; possibly TRBD1 for D (6 bases). Germline V gives CDR1 SGHVS, CDR2 FQNEAQ. The CDR3 has 18 amino acids. Trimming took 2 bases from V and 3 from J, leaving 22 bases between them. DNA of the CDR3: TGTGCCAGCAGCTTAAGTGGTGGTGGGCCAGGGGCACACTATGGCTACACCTTC. Translating gives CASSLSGGGPGAHYGYTF.

The V call is TRBV7-9, the J call TRBJ2-7; tentative D call: TRBD1 (6 bases). The length of the CDR3 is 14 residues. V lost 6 bases and J lost 4, with 16 bases in between. Germline-derived CDR1 and CDR2 are SEHNR and FQNEAQ (reference sequence). The CDR3 region has the DNA TGTGCCAGCAGTCAGGGGTATGACGGATACGAGCAGTACTTC. It translates to CASSQGYDGYEQYF. Together with reference TRBV7-9 and TRBJ2-7, the CDR3 gives the full variable domain: DTGVSQNPRHKITKRGQNVTFRCDPISEHNRLYWYRQTLGQGPEFLTYFQNEAQLEKSRLLSDRFSAERPKGSFSTLEIQRTEQGDSAMYLCASSQGYDGYEQYFGPGTRLTVT.

This clone showed up many times. The chain couples TRBV5-1 to TRBJ2-7; a weak D match, TRBD1 (6 bases). This CDR3 contains 16 residues. The ends were cut back, 4 bases at V and 1 base at J, with 18 bases in the middle. Germline V gene data show CDR1 as SGHRS and CDR2 as YFSETQ. This CDR3 is CASSRGRDKKSYEQYF. CDR3 DNA sequence: TGCGCCAGCAGCAGAGGCCGGGACAAGAAATCCTACGAGCAGTACTTC.

This clone was seen just once. The chain carries TRBV5-1 and TRBJ1-4, with 7 bases fitting TRBD1. CDR3 size: 15 residues. With 4 bases clipped from V and 8 bases from J, the junction kept 11 bases outside the gene matches. Germline CDR1 and CDR2: SGHRS and YFSETQ. The CDR3 DNA sequence: TGCGCCAGCAGCCCCGAAGGAAGGGGGCACGAAAAACTGTTTTTT. It yields the protein CASSPEGRGHEKLFF.

V is TRBV11-3 and J is TRBJ2-2, with 10 bases that match TRBD1. The CDR3 runs 18 residues. Germline CDR1 reads SGHNT; CDR2 reads YENEEA. Trimming cost V 4 bases and J 1 base; bases outside gene matches: 9. The CDR3 DNA is TGTGCCAGCAGCTCCCGGGGAAGGACAGGGGGGAACACCGGGGAGCTGTTTTTT. Translated: CASSSRGRTGGNTGELFF.

CDR3 coding DNA: TGTGCCAGCGCCTCAACTATAAGGGGAAACACCATATATTTT. It yields the protein CASASTIRGNTIYF. V and J are TRBV14 and TRBJ1-3, with D hard to call. V shed 8 bases and J shed 4 bases, with 15 bases lying between them. The germline gives CDR1 SGHDN, CDR2 FVKESK. The CDR3 runs 14 residues.

This clone has just one count. The rearrangement joins TRBV12-3 or TRBV12-4 to TRBJ2-5; 9 positions agree with TRBD1. CDR3 length: 12 amino acids. Losses at the gene ends were 11 bases for V and 5 bases for J; bases not matched to a gene: 6. In DNA, the CDR3 is TGTGCCTCTCGGGACAGGGATGAGACCCAGTACTTC. Protein: CASRDRDETQYF.

The chain employs TRBV2 and TRBJ2-5; TRBD2 matches at 8 bases. Per germline, CDR1 SNHLY and CDR2 FYNNEI. The CDR3 covers 17 residues. The V segment lost 5 bases and the J segment 4 bases; nucleotides outside the gene matches: 15. CDR3 loop: CASSRPLQAGEGETQYF. Here the CDR3 DNA reads TGTGCCAGCAGTCGCCCTCTCCAAGCGGGAGAGGGAGAGACCCAGTACTTC.

This chain uses TRBV14 with TRBJ2-1, with D possibly TRBD1 on 5 matching bases. V was trimmed by 4 bases and J by 4 bases, leaving 8 bases between them. Germline V gives CDR1 SGHDN, CDR2 FVKESK. The length of the CDR3 is 13 residues. The CDR3 sequence: CASSRGGYNEQFF. Here the CDR3 DNA reads TGTGCCAGCAGCCGGGGCGGTTACAATGAGCAGTTCTTC.

This sequence joins TRBV19 and TRBJ1-2; maybe TRBD1 (5 bases). The CDR3 consists of 14 residues. V was cut by 1 base and J by 3 bases, with 9 bases left in between. Germline V gene data show CDR1 as LNHDA and CDR2 as SQIVND (reference sequence). CDR3 amino acids: CASSIGETDYGYTF. DNA of the CDR3: TGTGCCAGTAGTATAGGCGAGACAGACTATGGCTACACCTTC.

This chain uses TRBV6-5 with TRBJ1-1; 9 bases are shared with TRBD1. CDR3 length: 14 residues. The trim removed 7 bases at V and 3 bases at J, leaving 6 bases unmatched. Germline lookup yields CDR1 MNHEY and CDR2 SVGAGI. CDR3 amino acids: CASNHRGRDTEAFF. In DNA form, the CDR3 reads TGTGCCAGCAATCACAGGGGGCGAGACACTGAAGCTTTCTTT.

The sample holds one count of this clone. This rearrangement joins TRBV18 to TRBJ2-1; 12 positions match TRBD2. The CDR3 consists of 13 residues. J was trimmed by 8 bases and V by 6 bases; bases with no gene match: 2. Germline V lookup: CDR1 KGHSH, CDR2 LQKENI. CDR3 region: CASSTSGSYEQFF. For the CDR3, the DNA is TGTGCCAGCTCGACTAGCGGGAGCTATGAGCAGTTCTTC. Full variable domain (missing parts from reference TRBV18 and TRBJ2-1): NAGVMQNPRHLVRRRGQEARLRCSPMKGHSHVYWYRQLPEEGLKFMVYLQKENIIDESGMPKERFSAEFPKEGPSILRIQQVVRGDSAAYFCASSTSGSYEQFFGPGTRLTVL.

The chain carries TRBV28 and TRBJ1-2; 7 bases are shared with TRBD1. The CDR3 extends over 14 amino acids. Trimming cost V 6 bases and J 2 bases; bases outside gene matches: 6. Germline CDR1 and CDR2: MDHEN and SYDVKM. CDR3 residues: CASRPPGGNYGYTF. The CDR3 bases are TGTGCCAGCAGGCCCCCAGGGGGAAACTATGGCTACACCTTC.

The CDR3 region has the DNA TGTGCCACCAGTGATTCAACCCTAGACTACAATGAGCAGTTCTTC. It encodes CATSDSTLDYNEQFF. The chain combines TRBV24-1 with TRBJ2-1; D uncertain. Germline V lookup: CDR1 KGHDR, CDR2 SFDVKD. The CDR3 totals 15 residues. Trimming removed 2 bases from V and 3 bases from J, with 10 bases in between.

J is TRBJ2-1 and V is TRBV7-8; 14 nucleotides line up with TRBD2. The V gene end was trimmed by 5 bases and the J gene end by 7 bases; junction bases not matched to a gene: 4. The CDR3 contains 15 residues. Germline lookup yields CDR1 SGHVS and CDR2 FQNEAQ. Here the CDR3 reads CASSPRTSGGNEQFF. The CDR3, as DNA: TGTGCCAGCAGCCCGAGGACTAGCGGGGGGAATGAGCAGTTCTTC.

This chain uses TRBV3-1 (or the pseudogene TRBV3-2) with TRBJ2-3, with 7 nucleotides matching TRBD2. Germline V gene data show CDR1 as LGHDT and CDR2 as YNNKEL (reference sequence). CDR3 length equals 16 residues. V was pared by 3 bases and J by 2 bases, with 8 bases of the junction left unmatched. This CDR3 is CASSQDGLVVTDTQYF. The CDR3 bases are TGTGCCAGCAGCCAGGACGGACTAGTAGTCACAGATACGCAGTATTTT.

The rearrangement uses TRBV7-2 and TRBJ2-3; 7 nucleotides line up with TRBD2. V lost 2 bases, J lost 4 bases, and 12 bases stayed unmatched. This CDR3 has 17 amino acids. Germline CDR1 SGHTA, CDR2 FQGNSA. DNA for the CDR3: TGTGCCAGCAGCTTACTAGCGGTACAAGAAGGAGCAGATACGCAGTATTTT. Translating it yields CASSLLAVQEGADTQYF.

The rearrangement links TRBV7-2 to TRBJ2-7; D possibly corresponds to TRBD1 (6 bases). V was cut by 5 bases and J by 2 bases, with 13 bases left in between. Germline lookup yields CDR1 SGHTA and CDR2 FQGNSA. The length of the CDR3 is 14 residues. For the CDR3, the DNA is TGTGCCAGCAGCGGATCCGGGACACCCTACGAGCAGTACTTC. Protein sequence: CASSGSGTPYEQYF. The full variable domain, rest sourced from reference TRBV7-2 and TRBJ2-7, is GAGVSQSPSNKVTEKGKDVELRCDPISGHTALYWYRQSLGQGLEFLIYFQGNSAPDKSGLPSDRFSAERTGGSVSTLTIQRTQQEDSAVYLCASSGSGTPYEQYFGPGTRLTVT.

The chain has TRBV5-4 and TRBJ1-4; the match to TRBD1 covers 7 bases. Germline-derived CDR1 and CDR2 are SGHNT and YYREEE (reference sequence). The CDR3 loop spans 16 amino acids. Unmatched junction bases numbered 6, after V lost 4 bases and J lost 0 bases. The CDR3 sequence: CASSRGQPATNEKLFF. CDR3 DNA: TGTGCCAGCAGCCGGGGACAGCCCGCAACTAATGAAAAACTGTTTTTT.

This clone was recorded once. V usage is TRBV18 and J usage is TRBJ1-5; weak D call: TRBD1 (5 bases). Trimming cost V 6 bases and J 6 bases, with 18 bases left between them. Germline CDR1 and CDR2: KGHSH and LQKENI. CDR3 length: 15 residues. The CDR3 coding sequence is TGTGCCAGCTCTTCAGCGGGGGATTTCGGTCAGCCCCAGCATTTT. This codes for CASSSAGDFGQPQHF.

The rearrangement uses TRBV7-9 and TRBJ1-1; 8 nucleotides match TRBD1. Germline CDR1 and CDR2: SEHNR and FQNEAQ (reference sequence). Unmatched junction bases numbered 7, after V lost 6 bases and J lost 7 bases. CDR3 length equals 13 residues. The CDR3 DNA follows: TGTGCCAGCAGTCTTACCGGACAGGGTGAAGCTTTCTTT. Protein: CASSLTGQGEAFF.

CDR3 amino acids: CASSTQQGAVRGYTF. CDR3 nucleotide sequence: TGTGCCAGTAGTACCCAACAGGGTGCGGTTCGGGGCTACACCTTC. This chain joins TRBV19 and TRBJ1-2; perhaps TRBD1 as D (6 bases). V lost 4 bases and J lost 8, with 20 bases in between. Looked up from germline, CDR1 is LNHDA and CDR2 is SQIVND (reference sequence). The CDR3 runs 15 residues. Variable domain in full (rest from reference TRBV19 and TRBJ1-2): DGGITQSPKYLFRKEGQNVTLSCEQNLNHDAMYWYRQDPGQGLRLIYYSQIVNDFQKGDIAEGYSVSREKKESFPLTVTSAQKNPTAFYLCASSTQQGAVRGYTFGSGTRLTVV.